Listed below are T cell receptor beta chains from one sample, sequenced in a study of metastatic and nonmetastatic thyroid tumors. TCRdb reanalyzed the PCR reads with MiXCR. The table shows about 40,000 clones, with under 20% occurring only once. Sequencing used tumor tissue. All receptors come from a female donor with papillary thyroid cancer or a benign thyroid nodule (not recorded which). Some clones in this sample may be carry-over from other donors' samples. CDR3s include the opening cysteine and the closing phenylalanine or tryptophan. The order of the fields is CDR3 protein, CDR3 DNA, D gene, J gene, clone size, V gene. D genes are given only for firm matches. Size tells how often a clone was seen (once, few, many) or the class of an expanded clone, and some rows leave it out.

cdr3_aa: CASSQGRMNTEAFF
cdr3_nt: TGTGCCAGCAGCCAGGGACGCATGAACACTGAAGCTTTCTTT
d_call: NA
j_call: TRBJ1-1
clone_size: many
v_call: TRBV28

cdr3_aa: CASSFMDNYGYTF
cdr3_nt: TGTGCCAGCAGTTTCATGGACAACTATGGCTACACCTTC
d_call: NA
j_call: TRBJ1-2
clone_size: few
v_call: TRBV28

cdr3_aa: CATSRRETQYF
cdr3_nt: TGTGCCACCAGCAGGAGGGAGACCCAGTACTTC
d_call: NA
j_call: TRBJ2-5
clone_size: many
v_call: TRBV15

cdr3_aa: CASSTTGTDTQYF
cdr3_nt: TGTGCCAGCAGCACGACTGGCACAGATACGCAGTATTTT
d_call: NA
j_call: TRBJ2-3
clone_size: once
v_call: TRBV7-2

cdr3_aa: CASSLTGSTDYEQYF
cdr3_nt: TGTGCCAGCAGCTTAACGGGATCGACAGACTACGAGCAGTACTTC
d_call: NA
j_call: TRBJ2-7
clone_size: many
v_call: TRBV7-3

cdr3_aa: CASSLEVGQFYEQYF
cdr3_nt: TGCGCCAGCAGCTTGGAGGTAGGGCAGTTCTACGAGCAGTACTTC
d_call: NA
j_call: TRBJ2-7
clone_size: NA
v_call: TRBV5-1

cdr3_aa: CASSRPGSSYEQYF
cdr3_nt: TGTGCCAGCAGCAGACCCGGGTCCAGCTACGAGCAGTACTTC
d_call: NA
j_call: TRBJ2-7
clone_size: few
v_call: TRBV12-3/TRBV12-4

cdr3_aa: CASSLVGSEDTQYF
cdr3_nt: TGTGCCAGCAGCTTGGTTGGCAGCGAGGATACGCAGTATTTT
d_call: NA
j_call: TRBJ2-3
clone_size: many
v_call: TRBV5-4

cdr3_aa: CSTLTSGRGETQYF
cdr3_nt: TGCAGCACCCTGACTAGCGGGAGAGGGGAGACCCAGTACTTC
d_call: TRBD2
j_call: TRBJ2-5
clone_size: many
v_call: TRBV29-1

cdr3_aa: CASSYGTSQETQYF
cdr3_nt: TGTGCCAGCAGCTATGGGACTAGCCAAGAGACCCAGTACTTC
d_call: TRBD2
j_call: TRBJ2-5
clone_size: many
v_call: TRBV7-8

cdr3_aa: CASDDGEQFF
cdr3_nt: TGTGCCAGTGATGATGGTGAGCAGTTCTTC
d_call: NA
j_call: TRBJ2-1
clone_size: NA
v_call: TRBV19

cdr3_aa: CASSLVTGLDTQYF
cdr3_nt: TGTGCCAGCAGCTTGGTGACAGGGTTGGATACGCAGTATTTT
d_call: TRBD1
j_call: TRBJ2-3
clone_size: many
v_call: TRBV7-9

cdr3_aa: CASSGGYGYTF
cdr3_nt: TGCGCCAGCAGCGGGGGGTATGGCTACACCTTC
d_call: NA
j_call: TRBJ1-2
clone_size: many
v_call: TRBV5-1

cdr3_aa: CASSYSRLGAVASRRETQYF
cdr3_nt: TGTGCCAGCAGTTACTCGAGACTGGGGGCAGTCGCCAGTAGGCGAGAGACCCAGTACTTC
d_call: NA
j_call: TRBJ2-5
clone_size: NA
v_call: TRBV6-2/TRBV6-3

cdr3_aa: CASSEAGVLELHF
cdr3_nt: TGTGCCAGCAGTGAAGCGGGAGTTTTAGAGCTCCACTTT
d_call: NA
j_call: TRBJ1-6
clone_size: many
v_call: TRBV6-1